The rows below give T cell receptor beta chains drawn from one sample of a study of shared T cell receptors in the human thymus. Using immunoSEQ multiplex PCR, the repertoire was profiled, and TCRdb retains in-frame clones only, with some absent. Of 500,000 to 850,000 clones listed, 87% were seen once; the top ten hold 0.0094%. The sample was also reused in another study, on human thymus T cells.

Input material: thymocytes. Source of these receptors: a boy younger than two with a congenital heart defect. CDR3s include the opening cysteine and the closing phenylalanine or tryptophan. Fields, in order: J gene, clone size, V gene, D gene, CDR3 protein, CDR3 DNA. A D gene is named only where the DNA matches it firmly. The size field is filled for only some rows; it gives once, few, many or a size class.

TRBJ2-1 | . | TRBV11-2 | . | CASSYLLEEQFF | TGTGCCAGCAGCTATCTACTAGAGGAGCAGTTCTTC
TRBJ2-2 | . | TRBV30 | TRBD1 | CAWDGQGNTGELFF | TGTGCCTGGGACGGACAGGGGAACACCGGGGAGCTGTTTTTT
TRBJ2-3 | . | TRBV5-1 | . | CASSEVPPSTDTQYF | TGCGCCAGTAGTGAGGTACCCCCCTCCACAGATACGCAGTATTTT
TRBJ1-2 | . | TRBV29-1 | . | CSAPCPGPEGYTF | TGCAGCGCCCCCTGTCCAGGGCCGGAGGGCTACACCTTC
TRBJ2-7 | . | TRBV5-6 | TRBD2 | CASSLAGENEQYF | TGTGCCAGCAGCTTAGCGGGGGAGAACGAGCAGTACTTC
TRBJ2-2 | . | TRBV4-3 | . | CASTRQLNTGELFF | TGCGCCAGCACTAGACAGTTGAACACCGGGGAGCTGTTTTTT
TRBJ2-7 | . | TRBV27 | TRBD2 | CASSLWDPTSGGNYEQYF | TGTGCCAGCAGTCTATGGGATCCGACTAGCGGAGGTAACTACGAGCAGTACTTC
TRBJ1-5 | . | TRBV4-3 | . | CASSPVREGNQPQHF | TGCGCCAGCAGCCCCGTTCGGGAGGGCAATCAGCCCCAGCATTTT
TRBJ1-2 | . | TRBV19 | . | CASSTPDGLYGYTF | TGTGCCAGTAGCACCCCAGACGGACTCTATGGCTACACCTTC
TRBJ1-1 | once | TRBV28 | TRBD1 | CASRKTGVDTEAFF | TGTGCCAGCAGAAAGACAGGGGTCGACACTGAAGCTTTCTTT
TRBJ2-3 | . | TRBV7-3 | . | CASSLWGSGDSTDTQYF | TGTGCCAGCAGCTTATGGGGGTCAGGGGACAGCACAGATACGCAGTATTTT
TRBJ2-3 | . | TRBV6-1 | . | CASSEKQWWSDTQYF | TGTGCCAGCAGTGAAAAGCAATGGTGGTCAGATACGCAGTATTTT
TRBJ2-1 | . | TRBV6-1 | . | CASRKVQIYNEQFF | TGTGCCAGCAGAAAGGTACAGATTTACAATGAGCAGTTCTTC
TRBJ1-6 | . | TRBV6-6 | . | CASSYKTANYNSPLHF | TGTGCCAGCAGTTACAAGACAGCCAACTATAATTCACCCCTCCACTTT
TRBJ2-7 | . | TRBV4-1 | TRBD1 | CASSQGSGTGSSYEQYF | TGCGCCAGCAGCCAAGGATCCGGGACAGGGAGCTCCTACGAGCAGTACTTC
TRBJ1-2 | once | TRBV5-6 | TRBD1 | CASSPDRADPYGYTF | TGTGCCAGCAGCCCCGACAGGGCAGATCCCTATGGCTACACCTTC
TRBJ2-1 | . | TRBV28 | . | CASKNSYNEQFF | TGTGCCAGCAAGAACTCGTACAATGAGCAGTTCTTC
TRBJ1-1 | . | TRBV14 | . | CASSQDVRVLATEAFF | TGTGCCAGCAGCCAAGATGTCAGGGTACTTGCCACTGAAGCTTTCTTT
TRBJ2-7 | . | TRBV4-3 | TRBD1 | CASSQGAGGSYEQYF | TGCGCCAGCAGCCAAGGAGCAGGGGGCTCCTACGAGCAGTACTTC
TRBJ2-5 | . | TRBV6-5 | . | CASSYGPTRETQYF | TGTGCCAGCAGTTATGGACCGACTAGAGAGACCCAGTACTTC
TRBJ2-2 | . | TRBV7-2 | . | CASVNGPKRDTGELFF | TGTGCCAGCGTTAATGGGCCAAAGAGGGACACCGGGGAGCTGTTTTTT
TRBJ1-2 | . | TRBV2 | . | CASSEARGGYTF | TGTGCCAGCAGTGAAGCGCGGGGAGGCTACACCTTC
TRBJ2-7 | . | TRBV6-5 | . | CASRHQGNSYEQYF | TGTGCCAGCAGGCATCAGGGAAACTCCTACGAGCAGTACTTC
TRBJ2-7 | . | TRBV4-1 | TRBD1 | CASRGQGADNYEQYF | TGCGCCAGCAGGGGACAGGGGGCGGATAACTACGAGCAGTACTTC
TRBJ2-7 | . | TRBV2 | TRBD1 | CASSEGQAFPYEQYF | TGTGCCAGCAGTGAGGGACAGGCTTTCCCCTACGAGCAGTACTTC
TRBJ1-5 | . | TRBV12-5 | . | CASSLGGGGNQPQHF | TGTGCTAGCTCTTTGGGGGGAGGAGGGAATCAGCCCCAGCATTTT
TRBJ1-5 | . | TRBV28 | . | CASRPTAGSNSNQPQHF | TGTGCCAGCAGACCGACTGCCGGATCTAATAGCAATCAGCCCCAGCATTTT
TRBJ1-3 | . | TRBV28 | . | CASSPTGPGNTIYF | TGTGCCAGCAGCCCTACAGGACCTGGAAACACCATATATTTT
TRBJ1-3 | . | TRBV4-3 | TRBD1 | CASSQKIRGRIGANTIYF | TGCGCCAGCAGCCAGAAAATCAGGGGGCGTATAGGGGCGAACACCATATATTTT
TRBJ1-2 | . | TRBV6-5 | TRBD1 | CASSPQGARGYTF | TGTGCCAGCAGTCCACAGGGGGCGAGGGGCTACACCTTC
TRBJ2-7 | few | TRBV18 | . | CASSPHHGEFYEQYF | TGTGCCAGCTCACCCCATCACGGGGAATTCTACGAGCAGTACTTC
TRBJ1-2 | . | TRBV5-1 | . | CASSLGRTGYGYTF | TGCGCCAGCAGCTTGGGTAGAACGGGATATGGCTACACCTTC
TRBJ2-7 | few | TRBV21-1 | . | CASSRRTSGRENHEQYF | TGTGCCAGCAGCAGACGGACTAGCGGGAGAGAAAACCACGAGCAGTACTTC
TRBJ2-3 | . | TRBV7-6 | . | CASSLRGRLTDTQYF | TGTGCCAGCAGCTTAAGGGGCAGGCTAACAGATACGCAGTATTTT
TRBJ1-1 | . | TRBV28 | . | CASSLGVDARSTEAFF | TGTGCCAGCAGTCTAGGGGTAGATGCCAGGAGCACTGAAGCTTTCTTT
TRBJ2-1 | . | TRBV7-2 | TRBD2 | CASSLAQRGARRCSYNEQFF | TGTGCCAGCAGCTTAGCACAGCGGGGGGCCCGACGATGCTCCTACAATGAGCAGTTCTTC
TRBJ2-7 | . | TRBV18 | . | CASSYRIDYEQYF | TGTGCCAGCTCGTACAGGATCGACTACGAGCAGTACTTC
TRBJ2-1 | . | TRBV6-6 | . | CASTQMGPYNEQFF | TGTGCCAGCACCCAGATGGGGCCCTACAATGAGCAGTTCTTC
TRBJ2-1 | . | TRBV30 | TRBD1 | CAWSTGTGNEQFF | TGTGCCTGGAGTACCGGGACAGGGAATGAGCAGTTCTTC
TRBJ2-7 | once | TRBV27 | TRBD1 | CASTKTGGSYEQYF | TGTGCCAGCACCAAGACAGGGGGATCCTACGAGCAGTACTTC
TRBJ1-3 | few | TRBV4-3 | . | CASSQVSSYPGNTIYF | TGCGCCAGCAGCCAAGTATCGAGTTACCCTGGAAACACCATATATTTT
TRBJ1-5 | . | TRBV27 | . | CASSLSPGDQPQHF | TGTGCCAGCAGTTTGAGCCCAGGGGATCAGCCCCAGCATTTT
TRBJ2-1 | . | TRBV7-2 | . | CASSPPGTREQFF | TGTGCCAGCAGCCCACCGGGTACTCGGGAGCAGTTCTTC
TRBJ1-6 | . | TRBV15 | TRBD1 | CATSRVPGQKNSPLHF | TGTGCCACCAGCAGAGTCCCGGGACAGAAAAATTCACCCCTCCACTTT
TRBJ2-3 | . | TRBV5-1 | . | CASSSTGLPSTDTQYF | TGCGCCAGCAGCAGCACGGGACTCCCGAGCACAGATACGCAGTATTTT
TRBJ2-5 | . | TRBV28 | TRBD2 | CASSIGGGAIKTQYF | TGTGCCAGCAGTATTGGCGGGGGGGCGATAAAGACCCAGTACTTC
TRBJ2-4 | . | TRBV6-5 | TRBD1 | CASSSRTGETKNIQYF | TGTGCCAGCAGTTCTCGGACAGGGGAGACCAAAAACATTCAGTACTTC
TRBJ2-7 | once | TRBV6-5 | TRBD2 | CASSGEGEQYF | TGTGCCAGCAGTGGGGAGGGCGAGCAGTACTTC
TRBJ2-3 | . | TRBV23-1 | . | CARQTSRITDTQYF | TGCGCCAGGCAGACTAGTAGAATCACAGATACGCAGTATTTT
TRBJ2-3 | . | TRBV10-1 | TRBD2 | CASSTSGEDTQYF | TGCGCCAGCAGCACTAGCGGGGAAGATACGCAGTATTTT
TRBJ2-1 | . | TRBV5-4 | TRBD1 | CASSLYGTTGTYNEQFF | TGTGCCAGCAGCTTGTATGGCACGACAGGGACCTACAATGAGCAGTTCTTC
TRBJ2-3 | . | TRBV6-1 | TRBD2 | CASSALAGGPSTDTQYF | TGTGCCAGCAGTGCTCTAGCGGGAGGGCCGTCGACAGATACGCAGTATTTT
TRBJ2-7 | few | TRBV5-1 | . | CASSLGQLYEQYF | TGCGCCAGCAGCTTGGGACAGCTCTACGAGCAGTACTTC
TRBJ1-1 | . | TRBV10-3 | TRBD1 | CAITGDRVVTEAFF | TGTGCCATCACGGGCGACAGGGTCGTCACTGAAGCTTTCTTT